The sequence of this TCR beta chain was determined in a study of cytomegalovirus exposure and HLA in healthy donors. Study outcomes and limitations: Sequences of the TCR beta chain were said to predict the HLA-A and HLA-B alleles of most subjects accurately. An analysis was carried out at a later point. It showed that HLA-associated TCR beta chains were more clonally expanded than equally common non-associated chains.

There are 15 residues in the CDR3. The trim removed 0 bases at V and 7 bases at J, leaving 0 bases unmatched. CDR1 and CDR2 (germline): SGHRS, YFSETQ. Researchers ran the PCR with 60 Vbeta and 13 Jbeta primers. Clones were read by immunoSEQ multiplex PCR, and TCRdb kept only the in-frame ones, dropping some. The sample includes around 200,000 clones, roughly 80% seen only once; the top ten take roughly 16%. A few counts support this clone. The antigen is undetermined. Sequenced material: PBMCs. The chain has TRBV5-1 and TRBJ2-2; 13 bases fit TRBD2. This TCR came from a man in his forties in good health and CMV-seronegative. The CDR3 region is CASSLGTSGSGELFF. CDR3 in DNA: TGCGCCAGCAGCTTGGGGACTAGCGGGAGCGGGGAGCTGTTTTTT.